The 2 T cell receptor beta chains below come from one sample, sequenced in a study of PD-1 blockade in classical Hodgkin lymphoma. The assay was immunoSEQ multiplex PCR, and TCRdb's table has in-frame clones only and misses some. The data contain about 47,000 clones, approximately 80% of them singletons. Specified time point: cycle 4 day 1 (C4D1), after more than 5 weeks of nivolumab. In every patient, relapse followed autologous stem cell transplantation, while exposure to brentuximab vedotin differed. The sequencing used peripheral blood mononuclear cells (PBMCs), collected before the fourth cycle of nivolumab. The receptors were gathered from a human donor with classical Hodgkin lymphoma.

The chain employs TRBV27 and TRBJ2-1; D may be TRBD1 (8 bases). Trimming left V 8 bases short and J 5 bases short, with 16 bases between. The CDR3 runs 14 residues. Germline CDR1 is MNHEY and CDR2 is SMNVEV (reference sequence). The DNA for the CDR3 is TGTGCCAGCGCCACAGGGGGGGTTCACAATGAGCAGTTCTTC. This gives the protein CASATGGVHNEQFF.

The chain is built from TRBV30 and TRBJ1-1; unclear D gene. The V gene's germline CDR1 is GTSNPN and CDR2 SVGIG (reference sequence). V shed 0 bases and J shed 0 bases, with 5 bases lying between them. This CDR3 has 13 residues. The CDR3 protein is CAWSVKVNTEAFF. The CDR3 DNA reads as TGTGCCTGGAGTGTAAAAGTGAACACTGAAGCTTTCTTT.